This section outlines one T cell receptor beta chain sequence together with its context. The data are from a study of blood T cell repertoires in COVID-19. Study summary: Both acute and convalescent COVID-19 samples were obtained from the United States, Italy and Spain. From T cells, B-cell-depleted T cells, or PBMCs came the material, which was cDNA or gDNA.

Authors' methods: Amplification of reference gene primers was used by the study to estimate nucleated cell counts. Produced via immunoSEQ multiplex PCR; TCRdb's table is partial and in-frame only. V and J calls and clone size follow that table, whereas D and trimming were derived from the DNA. The data hold 50,000 to 60,000 clones, with 75% to 85% observed a single time. V lost 5 bases, J lost 2 bases, and 12 bases lay in between. This CDR3 comprises 14 residues. In germline, CDR1 is KGHSH, CDR2 LQKENI. J is TRBJ1-2 and V is TRBV18; D is perhaps TRBD1 (5 bases). The receptor comes from a man in his forties with acute or convalescent COVID-19. The sample consisted of peripheral blood. The CDR3 DNA reads TGTGCCAGCTCAGAAATGGACACGAACTATGGCTACACCTTC. Translated: CASSEMDTNYGYTF. The whole variable domain, remainder taken from reference TRBV18 and TRBJ1-2, is NAGVMQNPRHLVRRRGQEARLRCSPMKGHSHVYWYRQLPEEGLKFMVYLQKENIIDESGMPKERFSAEFPKEGPSILRIQQVVRGDSAAYFCASSEMDTNYGYTFGSGTRLTVV.